A selection of T cell receptor beta chains follows, all from one sample in a study of Graves' ophthalmopathy and Graves' hyperthyroidism. TCRdb processed the multiplex PCR reads anew with MiXCR; each CDR3 protein has one entry. The sample contains around 660,000 distinct CDR3 sequences, just over 40% of which appear only once. The sample comprised peripheral blood. The receptors here all came from an adult man with Graves' ophthalmopathy. Both conserved end residues are part of each CDR3. The D gene is left open where the match is weak. The size field is filled for only some rows; it gives once, few, many or a size class.

D gene	clone size	V gene	J gene	CDR3 protein	CDR3 DNA
NA	NA	TRBV7-6	TRBJ2-2	CASSPPGLNTGELFF	TGTGCCAGCAGCCCCCCGGGACTGAACACCGGGGAGCTGTTTTTT
NA	many	TRBV19	TRBJ2-7	CASSIAVFYEQYF	TGTGCCAGTAGTATAGCAGTGTTCTACGAGCAGTACTTC
TRBD1	NA	TRBV12-5	TRBJ1-2	CASGLFRDRTNYGYTF	TGTGCTAGTGGTCTCTTCCGGGACAGGACTAACTATGGCTACACCTTC
TRBD1	few	TRBV20-1	TRBJ1-6	CSARDFQGAGNSPLHF	TGCAGTGCTAGAGATTTTCAGGGGGCGGGTAATTCACCCCTCCACTTT
TRBD2	once	TRBV10-2	TRBJ2-7	CASSTSDNEQYF	TGCGCCAGCAGTACTAGCGACAATGAGCAGTACTTC
TRBD1	few	TRBV5-6	TRBJ1-5	CASSLTAPADRVYSNQPQHF	TGTGCCAGCAGCTTGACGGCCCCTGCGGACAGGGTTTATAGCAATCAGCCCCAGCATTTT
TRBD1	NA	TRBV12-3/TRBV12-4	TRBJ1-6	CASSLNRGGSPLHF	TGTGCCAGCAGTTTAAACAGGGGCGGTTCACCCCTCCACTTT
TRBD2	many	TRBV2	TRBJ2-7	CASSPKPGLNLEVHEQYF	TGTGCCAGCAGTCCGAAACCGGGACTAAATCTCGAAGTCCACGAGCAGTACTTC
TRBD2	NA	TRBV20-1	TRBJ2-7	CSARGRDNGGGYYEQDF	TGCAGTGCTAGAGGTCGGGATAACGGGGGGGGGTACTACGAGCAGGACTTC
NA	many	TRBV14	TRBJ1-2	CASSQDGSNYGYTF	TGTGCCAGCAGCCAAGATGGGTCTAACTATGGCTACACCTTC
NA	NA	TRBV10-3	TRBJ2-7	CAISAQGGFF	TGTGCCATCAGTGCACAGGGAGGTTTCTTC
NA	NA	TRBV7-2	TRBJ2-7	CASSLGRIYKQYF	TGTGCCAGCAGCTTGGGACGTATCTACAAGCAGTACTTT
NA	NA	TRBV5-1	TRBJ2-3	CASSLASRGSTDTQYF	TGCGCCAGCAGCTTGGCCTCGAGGGGTAGCACAGATACGCAGTATTTT
NA	many	TRBV7-7	TRBJ2-5	CASSLGEKETQYF	TGTGCTAGCAGCTTAGGGGAGAAAGAGACCCAGTACTTC
NA	few	TRBV12-5	TRBJ2-5	CASGWDVRETQYF	TGTGCTAGTGGCTGGGACGTCAGGGAGACCCAGTACTTC
NA	NA	TRBV5-5	TRBJ2-7	CASSLAPHNEQYF	TGTGCCAGCAGCTTGGCCCCACACAACGAGCAGTACTTC
NA	many	TRBV29-1	TRBJ2-5	CSVAQETQYF	TGCAGCGTTGCACAAGAGACCCAGTACTTC
NA	many	TRBV7-3	TRBJ1-4	CASSLKEQGNLTNEKLFF	TGTGCCAGCAGCTTAAAGGAACAAGGGAACCTAACTAATGAAAAACTGTTTTTT
TRBD1	NA	TRBV19	TRBJ1-2	CASSIRTGEGYGYTF	TGTGCCAGTAGTATTCGGACAGGGGAAGGATATGGCTACACCTTC
NA	NA	TRBV12-5	TRBJ2-2	CASGPLIRTLDTGELFF	TGTGCTAGTGGTCCCCTCATTCGGACCCTCGACACCGGGGAGCTGTTTTTT
NA	many	TRBV9	TRBJ1-5	CASSETGEPHQPQHF	TGTGCCAGCAGCGAGACGGGGGAACCCCATCAGCCCCAGCATTTT
TRBD2	many	TRBV12-3/TRBV12-4	TRBJ2-5	CASSMWLAGGGETQYF	TGTGCCAGCAGTATGTGGCTAGCGGGAGGCGGCGAGACCCAGTACTTC
NA	few	TRBV5-6	TRBJ1-5	CASSLRQGRGQPQHF	TGTGCCAGCAGCTTAAGGCAGGGTCGGGGTCAGCCCCAGCATTTT
NA	NA	TRBV27	TRBJ1-1	CASSHDRGQAFF	TGTGCCAGCAGTCATGATCGCGGGCAGGCTTTCTTT
NA	many	TRBV11-2	TRBJ2-5	CASSPPGRLETQYF	TGTGCCAGCAGCCCTCCCGGCAGGCTGGAGACCCAGTACTTC
TRBD1	NA	TRBV7-2	TRBJ2-7	CASSWGQPNSYEQYF	TGTGCCAGCAGCTGGGGACAGCCTAACTCCTACGAGCAGTACTTC
TRBD1	NA	TRBV7-9	TRBJ1-6	CAGSPGTGEGEPLHF	TGTGCCGGCAGCCCAGGGACAGGGGAGGGGGAACCCCTCCACTTT
NA	many	TRBV5-8	TRBJ2-5	CASSSLTAQETQYF	TGTGCCAGCAGCAGCTTGACTGCCCAAGAGACCCAGTACTTC
TRBD2	once	TRBV2	TRBJ2-3	CASSESLAGEDTQYF	TGTGCCAGCAGTGAATCGCTAGCGGGGGAAGATACGCAGTATTTT
TRBD1	NA	TRBV7-2	TRBJ2-6	CASSARGQGTNVLTF	TGTGCCAGCAGTGCCCGGGGACAGGGGACCAACGTCCTGACTTTC
TRBD1	NA	TRBV10-3	TRBJ1-5	CAISRDRRNQPQHF	TGTGCCATCAGTCGGGACAGGCGGAATCAGCCCCAGCATTTT
NA	NA	TRBV25-1	TRBJ1-5	CASQEGDSNQPQHF	TGTGCCAGCCAAGAGGGAGATAGCAATCAGCCCCAGCATTTT
NA	many	TRBV15	TRBJ1-3	CATSSQRISGNTIYF	TGTGCCACCAGCAGTCAAAGGATCTCTGGAAACACCATATATTTT
TRBD1	NA	TRBV5-1	TRBJ1-6	CASRGRTGESPLHF	TGCGCCAGCAGAGGTAGAACAGGGGAATCACCCCTCCACTTT
NA	many	TRBV7-8	TRBJ1-3	CASRLTGRSSGNTIYF	TGTGCCAGCAGGCTCACTGGCAGGTCATCTGGAAACACCATATATTTT
NA	many	TRBV12-3/TRBV12-4	TRBJ2-7	CASFRLYSYEQYF	TGTGCCAGCTTCAGGTTATACTCCTACGAGCAGTACTTC
NA	NA	TRBV19	TRBJ1-5	CASSSRVAGGSQPQHF	TGTGCCAGTAGTAGCCGGGTGGCAGGCGGCAGTCAGCCCCAGCATTTT
TRBD2	many	TRBV20-1	TRBJ2-5	CSASSGPETQYF	TGCAGTGCTTCTAGCGGTCCAGAGACCCAGTACTTC
NA	NA	TRBV2	TRBJ1-1	CASSDGETGTEAFF	TGTGCCAGCAGTGACGGGGAGACTGGGACTGAAGCTTTCTTT
TRBD1	few	TRBV20-1	TRBJ2-7	CSAWGQGGYEQYF	TGCAGTGCCTGGGGACAGGGTGGATACGAGCAGTACTTC